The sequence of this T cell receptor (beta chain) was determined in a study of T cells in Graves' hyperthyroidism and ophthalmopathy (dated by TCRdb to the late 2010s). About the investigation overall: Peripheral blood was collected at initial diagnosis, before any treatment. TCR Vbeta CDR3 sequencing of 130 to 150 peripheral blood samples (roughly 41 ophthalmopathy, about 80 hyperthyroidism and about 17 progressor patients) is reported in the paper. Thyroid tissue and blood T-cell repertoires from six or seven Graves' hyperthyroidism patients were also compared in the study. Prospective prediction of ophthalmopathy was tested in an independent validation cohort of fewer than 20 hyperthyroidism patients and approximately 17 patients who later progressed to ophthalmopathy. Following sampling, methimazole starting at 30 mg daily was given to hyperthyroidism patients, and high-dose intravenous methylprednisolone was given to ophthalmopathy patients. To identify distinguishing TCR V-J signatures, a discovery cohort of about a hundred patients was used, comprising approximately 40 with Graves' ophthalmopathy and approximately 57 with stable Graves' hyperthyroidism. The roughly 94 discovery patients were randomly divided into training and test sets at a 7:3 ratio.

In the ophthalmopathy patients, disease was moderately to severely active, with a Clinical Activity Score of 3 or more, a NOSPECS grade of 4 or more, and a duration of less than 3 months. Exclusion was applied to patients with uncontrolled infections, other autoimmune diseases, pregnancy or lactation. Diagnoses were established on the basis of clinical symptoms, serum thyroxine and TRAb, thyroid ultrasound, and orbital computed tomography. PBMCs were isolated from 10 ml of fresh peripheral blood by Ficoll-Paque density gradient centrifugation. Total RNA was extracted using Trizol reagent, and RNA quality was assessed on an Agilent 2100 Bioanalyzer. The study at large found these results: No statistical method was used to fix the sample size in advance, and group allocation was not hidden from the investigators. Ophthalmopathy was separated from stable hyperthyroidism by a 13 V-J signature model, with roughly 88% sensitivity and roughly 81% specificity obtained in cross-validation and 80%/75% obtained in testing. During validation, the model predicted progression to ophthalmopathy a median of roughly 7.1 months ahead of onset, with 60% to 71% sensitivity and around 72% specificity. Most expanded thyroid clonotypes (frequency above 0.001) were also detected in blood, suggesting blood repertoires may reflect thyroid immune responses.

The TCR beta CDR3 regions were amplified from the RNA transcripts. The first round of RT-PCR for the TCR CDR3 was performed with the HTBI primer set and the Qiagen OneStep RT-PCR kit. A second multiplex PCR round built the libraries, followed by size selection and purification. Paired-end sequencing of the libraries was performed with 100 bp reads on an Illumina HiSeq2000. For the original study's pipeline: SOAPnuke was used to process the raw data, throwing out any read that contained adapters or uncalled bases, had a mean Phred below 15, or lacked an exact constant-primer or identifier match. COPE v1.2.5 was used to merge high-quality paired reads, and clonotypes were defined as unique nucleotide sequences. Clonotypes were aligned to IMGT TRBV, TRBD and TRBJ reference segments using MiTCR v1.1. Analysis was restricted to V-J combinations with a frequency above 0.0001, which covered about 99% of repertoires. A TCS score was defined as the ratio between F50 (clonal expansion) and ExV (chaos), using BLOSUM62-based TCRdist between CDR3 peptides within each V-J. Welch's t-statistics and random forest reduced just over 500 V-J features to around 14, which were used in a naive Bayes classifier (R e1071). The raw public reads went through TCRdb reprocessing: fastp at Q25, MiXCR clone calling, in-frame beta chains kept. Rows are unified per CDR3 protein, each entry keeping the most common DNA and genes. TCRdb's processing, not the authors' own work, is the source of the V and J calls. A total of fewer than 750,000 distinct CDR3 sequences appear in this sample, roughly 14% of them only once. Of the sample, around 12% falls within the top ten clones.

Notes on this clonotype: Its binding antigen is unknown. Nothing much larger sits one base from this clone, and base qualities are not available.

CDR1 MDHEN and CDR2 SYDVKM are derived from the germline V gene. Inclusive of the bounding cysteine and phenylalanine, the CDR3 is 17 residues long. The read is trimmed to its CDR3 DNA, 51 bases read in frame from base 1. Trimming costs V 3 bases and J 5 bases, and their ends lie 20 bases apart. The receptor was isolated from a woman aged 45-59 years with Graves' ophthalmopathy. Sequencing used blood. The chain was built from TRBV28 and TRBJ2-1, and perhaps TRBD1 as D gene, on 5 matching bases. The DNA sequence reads TGTGCCAGCAGTTTGGCAAGGGGTCTGGCCAGGGACAATGAGCAGTTCTTC. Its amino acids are CASSLARGLARDNEQFF.